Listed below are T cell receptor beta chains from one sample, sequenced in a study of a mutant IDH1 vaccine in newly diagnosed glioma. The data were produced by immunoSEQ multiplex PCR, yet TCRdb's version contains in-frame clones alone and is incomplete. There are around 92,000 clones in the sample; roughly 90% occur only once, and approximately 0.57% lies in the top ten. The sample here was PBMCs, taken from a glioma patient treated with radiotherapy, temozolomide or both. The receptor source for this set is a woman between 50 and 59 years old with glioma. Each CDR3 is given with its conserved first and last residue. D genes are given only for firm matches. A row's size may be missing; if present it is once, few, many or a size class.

CDR3aa: CASRFTRNYGYTF
CDR3nt: TGTGCCAGCAGGTTTACACGGAACTATGGCTACACCTTC
j_gene: TRBJ1-2
abundance: .
d_gene: .
v_gene: TRBV6-1

CDR3aa: CASSRGTAYGYTF
CDR3nt: TGCGCCAGCAGCCGGGGAACAGCCTATGGCTACACCTTC
j_gene: TRBJ1-2
abundance: few
d_gene: .
v_gene: TRBV4-1

CDR3aa: CATSRAGQMTEAFF
CDR3nt: TGTGCCACCAGCAGAGCGGGACAGATGACTGAAGCTTTCTTT
j_gene: TRBJ1-1
abundance: .
d_gene: TRBD1
v_gene: TRBV15

CDR3aa: CASSPPPGDGLFF
CDR3nt: TGTGCCAGCAGTCCTCCCCCGGGCGATGGCCTGTTTTTT
j_gene: TRBJ1-4
abundance: .
d_gene: .
v_gene: TRBV6-5

CDR3aa: CASSLRPSNQPQHF
CDR3nt: TGTGCCAGCAGTTTAAGGCCCAGCAATCAGCCCCAGCATTTT
j_gene: TRBJ1-5
abundance: .
d_gene: .
v_gene: TRBV27

CDR3aa: CASSLTETTNEKLFF
CDR3nt: TGTGCCAGCTCCCTCACGGAAACAACTAATGAAAAACTGTTTTTT
j_gene: TRBJ1-4
abundance: .
d_gene: .
v_gene: TRBV18

CDR3aa: CASSRGDPGSYNEQFF
CDR3nt: TGTGCCAGCAGCCGAGGGGACCCCGGGTCCTACAATGAGCAGTTCTTC
j_gene: TRBJ2-1
abundance: .
d_gene: .
v_gene: TRBV4-2

CDR3aa: CAWIAERGRNEQYF
CDR3nt: TGTGCCTGGATCGCTGAACGGGGGCGGAACGAGCAGTACTTC
j_gene: TRBJ2-7
abundance: .
d_gene: .
v_gene: TRBV30

CDR3aa: CASSPYMGGQDEKLFF
CDR3nt: TGTGCCAGCAGCCCCTATATGGGGGGCCAGGATGAAAAACTGTTTTTT
j_gene: TRBJ1-4
abundance: .
d_gene: .
v_gene: TRBV5-4

CDR3aa: CASSLFHEQYF
CDR3nt: TGTGCCAGCAGCTTGTTTCACGAGCAGTACTTC
j_gene: TRBJ2-7
abundance: .
d_gene: .
v_gene: TRBV5-8

CDR3aa: CASSLTVDYEQYF
CDR3nt: TGTGCCAGCAGCTTAACCGTGGACTACGAGCAGTACTTC
j_gene: TRBJ2-7
abundance: .
d_gene: .
v_gene: TRBV7-3

CDR3aa: CASRGLAGVSGELFF
CDR3nt: TGCGCCAGCAGGGGACTAGCGGGAGTGTCCGGGGAGCTGTTTTTT
j_gene: TRBJ2-2
abundance: .
d_gene: TRBD2
v_gene: TRBV10-2

CDR3aa: CASSPRAVRAEAFF
CDR3nt: TGTGCCAGCAGCCCTCGGGCCGTTAGAGCTGAAGCTTTCTTT
j_gene: TRBJ1-1
abundance: .
d_gene: .
v_gene: TRBV7-9

CDR3aa: CAISEEASSSYNSPLHF
CDR3nt: TGTGCCATCAGTGAGGAGGCGAGCAGCTCCTATAATTCACCCCTCCACTTT
j_gene: TRBJ1-6
abundance: .
d_gene: .
v_gene: TRBV10-3

CDR3aa: CASRVTDRNEQFF
CDR3nt: TGTGCCAGCAGAGTAACCGACAGGAATGAGCAGTTCTTC
j_gene: TRBJ2-1
abundance: .
d_gene: .
v_gene: TRBV28

CDR3aa: CASSPSFDTLLETQYF
CDR3nt: TGTGCCAGCAGTCCCTCATTTGACACGCTCCTGGAGACCCAGTACTTC
j_gene: TRBJ2-5
abundance: .
d_gene: .
v_gene: TRBV27

CDR3aa: CASSPDSGLHEQYF
CDR3nt: TGTGCCAGCTCACCTGACTCTGGGCTACACGAGCAGTACTTC
j_gene: TRBJ2-7
abundance: .
d_gene: .
v_gene: TRBV18

CDR3aa: CSVERGSSTDTQYF
CDR3nt: TGCAGCGTTGAACGGGGGTCAAGCACAGATACGCAGTATTTT
j_gene: TRBJ2-3
abundance: .
d_gene: .
v_gene: TRBV29-1

CDR3aa: CALFRVGPLPYEQYF
CDR3nt: TGTGCCTTATTCCGGGTCGGACCTCTCCCCTACGAGCAGTACTTC
j_gene: TRBJ2-7
abundance: .
d_gene: .
v_gene: TRBV30

CDR3aa: CASTLTGGSYNEQFF
CDR3nt: TGTGCCAGCACCCTGACAGGCGGCTCCTACAATGAGCAGTTCTTC
j_gene: TRBJ2-1
abundance: once
d_gene: .
v_gene: TRBV9

CDR3aa: CASSEWGSVQPQHF
CDR3nt: TGTGCCAGCAGTGAATGGGGGAGTGTTCAGCCCCAGCATTTT
j_gene: TRBJ1-5
abundance: .
d_gene: .
v_gene: TRBV2

CDR3aa: CASRDGPLEAFF
CDR3nt: TGTGCCAGCAGGGACGGACCCCTTGAAGCTTTCTTT
j_gene: TRBJ1-1
abundance: few
d_gene: .
v_gene: TRBV6-5

CDR3aa: CASSETQREGAYEQYF
CDR3nt: TGTGCCAGCAGTGAAACCCAGCGGGAGGGAGCCTACGAGCAGTACTTC
j_gene: TRBJ2-7
abundance: .
d_gene: TRBD2
v_gene: TRBV6-1

CDR3aa: CSVDRTAQAFF
CDR3nt: TGCAGCGTTGATAGGACGGCGCAGGCTTTCTTT
j_gene: TRBJ1-1
abundance: .
d_gene: .
v_gene: TRBV29-1

CDR3aa: CSVAIHRDSGELFF
CDR3nt: TGCAGCGTCGCCATCCACAGGGATAGCGGGGAGCTGTTTTTT
j_gene: TRBJ2-2
abundance: .
d_gene: .
v_gene: TRBV29-1

CDR3aa: CASRHRASSYEQYF
CDR3nt: TGTGCCAGCAGGCACAGGGCCAGCTCCTACGAGCAGTACTTC
j_gene: TRBJ2-7
abundance: once
d_gene: .
v_gene: TRBV27

CDR3aa: CASSRGPQETQYF
CDR3nt: TGTGCCAGCAGCCGGGGGCCTCAAGAGACCCAGTACTTC
j_gene: TRBJ2-5
abundance: .
d_gene: .
v_gene: TRBV14

CDR3aa: CASSLNGRSSGANVLTF
CDR3nt: TGTGCCAGCAGCTTAAACGGACGGAGCTCTGGGGCCAACGTCCTGACTTTC
j_gene: TRBJ2-6
abundance: .
d_gene: .
v_gene: TRBV7-2

CDR3aa: CASSPARRATGNTIYF
CDR3nt: TGTGCCAGCAGCCCCGCGCGCCGGGCTACTGGAAACACCATATATTTT
j_gene: TRBJ1-3
abundance: .
d_gene: .
v_gene: TRBV28

CDR3aa: CASSPQASYEQYF
CDR3nt: TGTGCCAGTAGCCCCCAGGCCTCCTACGAGCAGTACTTC
j_gene: TRBJ2-7
abundance: .
d_gene: .
v_gene: TRBV19

CDR3aa: CASSSGQGLEYGYTF
CDR3nt: TGTGCCAGCAGTAGTGGACAGGGGCTGGAGTATGGCTACACCTTC
j_gene: TRBJ1-2
abundance: .
d_gene: TRBD1
v_gene: TRBV6-6

CDR3aa: CASSGNRGRNSPLHF
CDR3nt: TGTGCCAGCAGCGGCAACAGGGGGCGGAATTCACCCCTCCACTTT
j_gene: TRBJ1-6
abundance: .
d_gene: TRBD1
v_gene: TRBV6-5

CDR3aa: CASSYRGRGEKLFF
CDR3nt: TGTGCCAGCAGTTACCGGGGCCGGGGTGAAAAACTGTTTTTT
j_gene: TRBJ1-4
abundance: .
d_gene: .
v_gene: TRBV11-2

CDR3aa: CASSLDGGRTGNTIYF
CDR3nt: TGTGCCAGCAGCTTGGACGGGGGGCGAACTGGAAACACCATATATTTT
j_gene: TRBJ1-3
abundance: once
d_gene: .
v_gene: TRBV5-4

CDR3aa: CASRPIRTSGSGEQYF
CDR3nt: TGTGCCAGCAGACCTATTCGGACTAGCGGGAGTGGTGAGCAGTACTTC
j_gene: TRBJ2-7
abundance: .
d_gene: TRBD2
v_gene: TRBV27

CDR3aa: CASSVATGGYNEQFF
CDR3nt: TGTGCCAGCAGCGTAGCGACAGGGGGTTACAATGAGCAGTTCTTC
j_gene: TRBJ2-1
abundance: .
d_gene: TRBD1
v_gene: TRBV9

CDR3aa: CAISESRQGAGYGYTF
CDR3nt: TGTGCCATCAGTGAGTCGAGACAGGGGGCGGGCTATGGCTACACCTTC
j_gene: TRBJ1-2
abundance: .
d_gene: TRBD1
v_gene: TRBV10-3

CDR3aa: CASTRRAALYEQYF
CDR3nt: TGTGCCAGCACCCGCAGGGCAGCACTCTACGAGCAGTACTTC
j_gene: TRBJ2-7
abundance: once
d_gene: .
v_gene: TRBV6-5

CDR3aa: CSVRPDQETQYF
CDR3nt: TGCAGCGTCAGACCGGATCAAGAGACCCAGTACTTC
j_gene: TRBJ2-5
abundance: .
d_gene: .
v_gene: TRBV29-1

CDR3aa: CASSESLQTQYF
CDR3nt: TGCGCCAGCAGTGAGTCTTTACAGACCCAGTACTTC
j_gene: TRBJ2-5
abundance: .
d_gene: .
v_gene: TRBV10-1

CDR3aa: CASSARGRANTGELFF
CDR3nt: TGCGCCAGCAGCGCCCGGGGCAGGGCGAACACCGGGGAGCTGTTTTTT
j_gene: TRBJ2-2
abundance: .
d_gene: .
v_gene: TRBV5-1

CDR3aa: CASRAGAFGFQETQYF
CDR3nt: TGTGCCAGCAGGGCAGGGGCGTTTGGGTTTCAAGAGACCCAGTACTTC
j_gene: TRBJ2-5
abundance: .
d_gene: .
v_gene: TRBV2

CDR3aa: CATSDRDRGTDTQYF
CDR3nt: TGTGCCACCAGCGACCGGGACAGGGGAACAGATACGCAGTATTTT
j_gene: TRBJ2-3
abundance: .
d_gene: TRBD1
v_gene: TRBV15

CDR3aa: CASSAVGSYEQYF
CDR3nt: TGTGCCAGCAGCGCAGTCGGCTCCTACGAGCAGTACTTC
j_gene: TRBJ2-7
abundance: .
d_gene: .
v_gene: TRBV7-9

CDR3aa: CASSEQGNEQYF
CDR3nt: TGTGCCAGTAGCGAACAGGGTAACGAGCAGTACTTC
j_gene: TRBJ2-7
abundance: .
d_gene: .
v_gene: TRBV19

CDR3aa: CASSFAGSTDTQYF
CDR3nt: TGTGCCAGCAGTTTTGCGGGTTCCACAGATACGCAGTATTTT
j_gene: TRBJ2-3
abundance: .
d_gene: .
v_gene: TRBV27

CDR3aa: CASALDFQETQYF
CDR3nt: TGTGCCAGCGCCCTGGACTTCCAAGAGACCCAGTACTTC
j_gene: TRBJ2-5
abundance: .
d_gene: .
v_gene: TRBV5-5

CDR3aa: CASSLNRGYSAGANVLTF
CDR3nt: TGTGCCAGCAGCTTGAACAGGGGATACTCTGCGGGGGCCAACGTCCTGACTTTC
j_gene: TRBJ2-6
abundance: .
d_gene: TRBD1
v_gene: TRBV5-8

CDR3aa: CASSYSAGGNQPQHF
CDR3nt: TGTGCCAGCAGTTACTCTGCGGGGGGCAATCAGCCCCAGCATTTT
j_gene: TRBJ1-5
abundance: once
d_gene: .
v_gene: TRBV6-5

CDR3aa: CAGHTGELFF
CDR3nt: TGTGCCGGTCACACCGGGGAGCTGTTTTTT
j_gene: TRBJ2-2
abundance: .
d_gene: .
v_gene: TRBV25-1

CDR3aa: CASSPTGNSYEQYF
CDR3nt: TGTGCCAGCAGTCCTACAGGGAACTCCTACGAGCAGTACTTC
j_gene: TRBJ2-7
abundance: .
d_gene: .
v_gene: TRBV6-5

CDR3aa: CASRHRGPNQPQHF
CDR3nt: TGTGCCAGTAGGCACAGGGGGCCCAATCAGCCCCAGCATTTT
j_gene: TRBJ1-5
abundance: .
d_gene: TRBD1
v_gene: TRBV19

CDR3aa: CASSQEEGVGNEQFF
CDR3nt: TGTGCCAGCAGCCAAGAGGAGGGGGTGGGCAATGAGCAGTTCTTC
j_gene: TRBJ2-1
abundance: .
d_gene: .
v_gene: TRBV4-2